The 32 T cell receptor beta chains below come from one sample, sequenced in a study of blood T cells in healthy people across ages. Sample-barcoded 5' priming and a J-beta primer mix drove a second PCR of about 6 to 11 cycles. One entry per CDR3 protein, called by TCRdb with MiXCR from the 5' RACE reads. The data show about 580,000 distinct CDR3 sequences, 40% to 55% seen once. The sample comprised blood. The source of these receptors is a man at least 80 years old in good health.

This chain joins TRBV7-2 and TRBJ1-5; D may be TRBD1 (6 bases). CDR1 and CDR2 (germline): SGHTA, FQGNSA. With 6 bases removed from V and 7 bases from J, the gap between germline ends came to 10 bases. This CDR3 contains 12 residues. The CDR3 DNA is TGTGCCAGCAGTACGGGGGCGCAGCCCCAGCATTTT. Translation gives CASSTGAQPQHF.

The chain joins TRBV20-1 to TRBJ1-6; D not resolved. Germline CDR1 DFQATT, CDR2 SNEGSKA (reference sequence). The CDR3 runs to 14 residues. V lost 0 bases and J lost 0, with 3 bases in between. CDR3 bases: TGCAGTGCTAGAGACAACTCCTATAATTCACCCCTCCACTTT. Its protein is CSARDNSYNSPLHF.

Worth noting for this clonotype: This sequence may be a read error, since a much larger clone differs from it by one base. The rearrangement links TRBV6-6 to TRBJ2-1, with a possible D match to TRBD1 (6 bases). The last part of the DNA fits TRBJ2-7 better; the J call may be wrong. Germline-derived CDR1 and CDR2 are MNHNY and SVGAGI (reference sequence). The length of the CDR3 is 16 residues. CDR3 nucleotide sequence: TGTGCCAGCAGTCGGAATCAGGGGAGCTCCTACAATGAGCAGTACTTC. Its translation: CASSRNQGSSYNEQYF.

The chain joins TRBV27 to TRBJ2-4; weak D call: TRBD1 (5 bases). The J call is in doubt because the DNA end fits TRBJ2-7 better. In germline, CDR1 is MNHEY, CDR2 SMNVEV (reference sequence). The CDR3 is made up of 13 amino acids. CDR3 coding DNA: TGTGCCAGCAGTTTATCGGACACGTACGAGCAGTACTTC. It encodes CASSLSDTYEQYF.

Regarding this clonotype: A much bigger clone sits one base away, suggesting this may be a read error. This chain links TRBV6-5 with TRBJ2-5; D might be TRBD2 (5 bases). Trimming left V 4 bases short and J 11 bases short, with 23 bases between. Per germline, CDR1 MNHEY and CDR2 SVGAGI. This CDR3 contains 15 residues. The DNA of the CDR3 is TGTGCCAGCAGTTCAGGCGGGCCGGGTTATCGAGAGCAGTACTTC. It translates to CASSSGGPGYREQYF.

In this sample, this clonotype turned up many times. In DNA, the CDR3 is TGTGCCAGCCTCCCGGACAGGGCGACCCAAGAGACCCAGTACTTC. It yields the protein CASLPDRATQETQYF. V is TRBV6-6 and J is TRBJ2-5, with 8 bases lining up with TRBD1. Trimming took 8 bases from V and 1 from J; bases not matched to a gene: 9. The CDR3 is made up of 15 amino acids. Germline CDR1 MNHNY, CDR2 SVGAGI (reference sequence).

The chain is built from TRBV6-2 or TRBV6-3 and TRBJ2-4, with a possible D match to TRBD2 (6 bases). The J call may be in error: the DNA end matches TRBJ2-7 better. The germline CDR1 and CDR2 sequences are MNHEY and SVGEGT. The CDR3 is 11 amino acids. This chain's CDR3 is CAIGLPYEQYF. Here the CDR3 DNA reads TGTGCCATCGGACTACCGTACGAGCAGTACTTC.

This clonotype was observed a few times. The chain recombines TRBV27 with TRBJ1-2, with TRBD1 matching over 9 bases. Trimming at V came to 2 bases and at J to 3 bases, leaving 10 bases not matched to a gene. This CDR3 spans 17 amino acids. Per the germline V gene, CDR1 is MNHEY and CDR2 is SMNVEV (reference sequence). The CDR3 bases are TGTGCCAGCAGTTTAGGGGCAACAGGGGGCCGGGACTATGGCTACACCTTC. This encodes CASSLGATGGRDYGYTF.

The V gene is TRBV6-1, the J gene TRBJ2-4; 7 nucleotides line up with TRBD1. The DNA end lines up better with TRBJ2-7; the J call may be wrong. The CDR3 loop spans 12 amino acids. Germline loops: CDR1 MNHNS, CDR2 SASEGT. CDR3 DNA: TGTGCCACCCACCGGGACAGCTACGAGCAGTACTTC. This gives the protein CATHRDSYEQYF.

The sample holds a few counts of this clonotype. The chain recombines TRBV15 with TRBJ2-3; the D gene is possibly TRBD2 (5 bases). Germline loops: CDR1 LNHNV, CDR2 YYDKDF (reference sequence). Trimming removed 0 bases from V and 9 bases from J, with 16 bases in between. The length of the CDR3 is 15 residues. The CDR3 protein is CATSRDPFNTGTQYF. The CDR3, as DNA: TGTGCCACCAGCAGAGATCCTTTTAATACGGGGACGCAGTATTTT.

This chain connects TRBV2 to TRBJ1-2; a possible D gene is TRBD1 (6 bases). The V gene's germline CDR1 is SNHLY and CDR2 FYNNEI. The CDR3 has 14 amino acids. Trimming left V 8 bases short and J 6 bases short, with 19 bases between. The CDR3 coding sequence is TGTGCCAGCCTTGATCAGGACAGTTGGGATGGCTACACCTTC. Its protein is CASLDQDSWDGYTF.

The rearrangement links TRBV27 to TRBJ2-3, with D possibly being TRBD1 (5 bases). V was shortened by 3 bases and J by 2 bases, with 15 bases between the two germline ends. Germline loops: CDR1 MNHEY, CDR2 SMNVEV (reference sequence). The CDR3 totals 16 residues. CDR3 DNA sequence: TGTGCCAGCAGTTTCAGTACAGGATTTTCCACAGATACGCAGTATTTT. This gives the protein CASSFSTGFSTDTQYF.

Concerning this clonotype itself: The junction does not match germline at one end; this may be a read error. The chain joins TRBV5-1 to TRBJ1-5; D is ambiguous. Germline-derived CDR1 and CDR2 are SGHRS and YFSETQ. This CDR3 region has 13 residues. CDR3 sequence: CASSLGSSQPRHF. The CDR3 bases are TGCGCCAGCAGCTTGGGCTCTAGTCAGCCCCGGCATTTT.

This clonotype was observed once. The chain employs TRBV25-1 and TRBJ2-1; D call uncertain. CDR1 is MGHDK and CDR2 is SYGVNS in the germline V gene. Trimming left V 0 bases short and J 4 bases short, with 16 bases between. CDR3 length: 17 amino acids. CDR3 protein: CASSEYQSTAPYNEQFF. CDR3 DNA sequence: TGTGCCAGCAGTGAATACCAAAGCACAGCGCCATACAATGAGCAGTTCTTC.

As regards this clonotype: This may arise from a read error, as a much more abundant clone is one base away. The chain has TRBV6-5 and TRBJ2-3; D remains ambiguous. Germline lookup yields CDR1 MNHEY and CDR2 SVGAGI. The CDR3 runs to 15 residues. The V gene lost 6 bases and the J gene lost 1 base, with 14 bases spanning the gap. The CDR3 protein is CASSCDPLRTDTQYF. The DNA of the CDR3 is TGTGCCAGCAGCTGCGACCCGCTCCGCACAGATACGCAGTATTTT.

This clonotype was seen repeatedly, ten times or more. The chain links TRBV4-3 to TRBJ2-1; possibly TRBD1 for D (5 bases). Trimming removed 1 base at V and 12 bases at J, with 13 bases between. Germline V gene sequence: CDR1 LGHNA, CDR2 YSLEER. The CDR3 loop spans 13 amino acids. CDR3 in amino acids: CASSQGQLKGQFF. The CDR3 nucleotides are TGCGCCAGCAGCCAAGGACAGCTTAAGGGGCAGTTCTTC.

A remark on this clonotype: This may be a read error: a much more frequent sequence differs by one nucleotide. The chain uses TRBV20-1 and TRBJ2-5, with a weak D call TRBD2 (6 bases). Germline V CDR1 and CDR2: DFQATT, SNEGSKA (reference sequence). This CDR3 is built from 14 residues. V was trimmed by 5 bases and J by 1 base, leaving 14 bases between them. This CDR3 reads CSARDSGSQETQYF. The CDR3 DNA sequence: TGCAGTGCTCGCGATAGCGGCAGCCAAGAGACCCAGTACTTC.

The chain employs TRBV20-1 and TRBJ1-1, with TRBD1 as a possible D gene (5 bases). The CDR3 is 14 amino acids. Looked up from germline, CDR1 is DFQATT and CDR2 is SNEGSKA (reference sequence). V was trimmed by 1 base and J by 1 base, leaving 10 bases between them. The CDR3 loop reads CSARGGAGNTEAFF. The CDR3 region has the DNA TGCAGTGCTAGAGGTGGGGCAGGGAACACTGAAGCTTTCTTT.

The V and J genes are TRBV20-1 and TRBJ2-1; weak D call: TRBD1 (5 bases). The V end was cut by 6 bases, the J end by 0 bases, with 15 bases between. This CDR3 region has 15 residues. Germline loops: CDR1 DFQATT, CDR2 SNEGSKA (reference sequence). CDR3 residues: CSAPWGGSSYNEQFF. The DNA of the CDR3 is TGCAGTGCGCCCTGGGGCGGCAGCTCCTACAATGAGCAGTTCTTC.

This clonotype was detected a few times. The rearrangement uses TRBV9 and TRBJ2-1; 7 bases line up with TRBD2. The J segment lost 9 bases and the V segment lost 4 bases, leaving 10 bases of the junction unmatched. Germline V gene sequence: CDR1 SGDLS, CDR2 YYNGEE. The CDR3 extends over 14 amino acids. CDR3 sequence reads: CASSPRTSDPEQFF. CDR3 nucleotide sequence: TGTGCCAGCAGCCCACGGACTAGTGATCCTGAGCAGTTCTTC.

This clonotype was picked up a small number of times. The chain couples TRBV13 to TRBJ2-3, with D tentatively TRBD2 (5 bases). Trimming took 2 bases from V and 2 from J, leaving 20 bases between them. CDR1 is PRHDT and CDR2 is FYEKMQ in the germline V gene (reference sequence). This CDR3 is built from 18 residues. This CDR3 is CASSLNSGVGINTDTQYF. CDR3 in DNA: TGTGCCAGCAGCTTAAATTCCGGGGTTGGGATCAACACAGATACGCAGTATTTT.

This clonotype was seen a handful of times. The V gene is TRBV7-9, the J gene TRBJ1-2, with a possible D match to TRBD1 (6 bases). With 5 bases removed from V and 4 bases from J, the gap between germline ends came to 17 bases. This CDR3 contains 15 residues. In germline, CDR1 is SEHNR, CDR2 FQNEAQ (reference sequence). The CDR3 region is CASSPTIGGLYGYTF. As DNA, the CDR3 is TGTGCCAGCAGCCCAACAATAGGGGGGCTCTATGGCTACACCTTC.

J is TRBJ1-1 and V is TRBV12-3 or TRBV12-4, with D perhaps matching TRBD1 (5 bases). Trimming removed 3 bases at V and 6 bases at J, with 14 bases between. CDR3 length: 14 residues. The DNA for the CDR3 is TGTGCCAGCAGTTTGGGGCAGGAGGGCGCTGAAGCTTTCTTT. Translated: CASSLGQEGAEAFF.

The gene calls are TRBV7-3 and TRBJ2-5; TRBD1 is a possible D gene (5 bases). The CDR3 length is 12 residues. The germline V gene has CDR1 SGHTA and CDR2 FQGTGA. V lost 5 bases, J lost 11 bases, and 15 bases lay in between. CDR3 sequence reads: CASSPPGNEQYF. CDR3 DNA sequence: TGTGCCAGCAGCCCTCCAGGGAATGAGCAGTACTTC.

This chain uses TRBV11-2 with TRBJ2-1; 11 nucleotides match TRBD2. CDR1 and CDR2 (germline): SGHAT, FQNNGV. The CDR3 length is 17 residues. Trimming cost V 1 base and J 6 bases; bases outside gene matches: 8. The CDR3 loop is CASSLVLLAGGPNEQFF. The CDR3 region has the DNA TGTGCCAGCAGCTTAGTTCTGTTAGCGGGGGGGCCCAATGAGCAGTTCTTC.

This clonotype was seen at least ten times. V is TRBV6-5 and J is TRBJ1-2; TRBD1 matches at 8 bases. Germline V gives CDR1 MNHEY, CDR2 SVGAGI. This CDR3 comprises 12 residues. The CDR3 DNA follows: TGTGTCTCAGGGGGCAGAAGCTATGGCTACACCTTC. Translating gives CVSGGRSYGYTF.

This clonotype has a handful of counts. The CDR3 loop reads CASSRSGGSGNQPQHF. CDR3 bases: TGTGCCAGCAGCCGGAGCGGGGGCTCAGGCAATCAGCCCCAGCATTTT. The J gene is TRBJ1-5, the V gene TRBV7-8, with D possibly TRBD1 on 6 matching bases. This CDR3 is 16 amino acids long. CDR1 SGHVS and CDR2 FQNEAQ come from the germline V gene. The V and J ends lost 5 bases and 2 bases respectively, with 16 bases between them.

This clonotype was counted a single time. This clone may be a read error of a much larger clone one base away. The chain has TRBV7-9 and TRBJ2-3; 7 bases are shared with TRBD2. The ends lost 5 bases at V and 4 bases at J; junction bases unmatched: 15. Germline V lookup: CDR1 SEHNR, CDR2 FQNEAQ (reference sequence). This CDR3 spans 17 amino acids. In nucleotides, the CDR3 is TGTGCCAGCAGCGGTTTGAGCGGGGCCCAGGACGCAGATACGCAGTATTTT. Protein: CASSGLSGAQDADTQYF.

In the case of this clonotype: This may be a read error: a much more frequent sequence differs by one nucleotide. The gene calls are TRBV6-6 and TRBJ2-7; 9 nucleotides line up with TRBD2. V lost 8 bases, J lost 3 bases, and 5 bases stayed unmatched. Germline CDR1 reads MNHNY; CDR2 reads SVGAGI (reference sequence). This CDR3 contains 13 residues. The CDR3 sequence is CASAIAGVYEQYF. CDR3 nucleotides: TGTGCCAGCGCCATAGCGGGAGTCTACGAGCAGTACTTC.

This clonotype was found a few times. The chain couples TRBV5-1 to TRBJ2-1, with unresolved D. Germline lookup yields CDR1 SGHRS and CDR2 YFSETQ. CDR3 length equals 14 residues. V was cut by 0 bases and J by 3 bases, with 7 bases left in between. The CDR3 reads CASSLDLRYNEQFF. CDR3 sequence (DNA): TGCGCCAGCAGCTTGGATCTACGCTACAATGAGCAGTTCTTC.

This sequence joins TRBV7-2 and TRBJ2-7; D is perhaps TRBD2 (6 bases). The DNA end is more similar to TRBJ2-5, so the J call may be wrong. Germline CDR1 is SGHTA and CDR2 is FQGNSA. This CDR3 is built from 15 residues. The CDR3 reads CASSSRRGSRTTQYF. Here the CDR3 DNA reads TGTGCCAGCAGCTCCAGACGGGGGAGTCGTACGACCCAGTACTTC.

The chain joins TRBV7-9 to TRBJ2-7, with 12 nucleotides matching TRBD1. TRBJ2-5 matches the DNA end more closely, so the J call is doubtful. Germline V gene sequence: CDR1 SEHNR, CDR2 FQNEAQ (reference sequence). This CDR3 has 16 residues. The CDR3 DNA reads TGTGCCAGCAGCTTATTGGGGACAGGGGGCAGTGAGACCCAGTACTTC. Encoded protein: CASSLLGTGGSETQYF.